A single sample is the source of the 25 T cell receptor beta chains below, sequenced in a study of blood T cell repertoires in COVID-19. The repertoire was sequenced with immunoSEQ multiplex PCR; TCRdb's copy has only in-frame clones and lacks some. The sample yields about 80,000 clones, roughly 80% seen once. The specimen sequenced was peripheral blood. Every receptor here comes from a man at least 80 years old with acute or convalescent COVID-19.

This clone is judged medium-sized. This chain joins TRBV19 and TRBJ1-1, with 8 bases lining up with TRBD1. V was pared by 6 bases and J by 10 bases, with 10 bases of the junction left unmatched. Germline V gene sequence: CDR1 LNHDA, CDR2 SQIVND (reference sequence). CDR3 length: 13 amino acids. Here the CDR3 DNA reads TGTGCCAGTAGCACGGGACAGGTATCCGCAGCTTTCTTT. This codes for CASSTGQVSAAFF.

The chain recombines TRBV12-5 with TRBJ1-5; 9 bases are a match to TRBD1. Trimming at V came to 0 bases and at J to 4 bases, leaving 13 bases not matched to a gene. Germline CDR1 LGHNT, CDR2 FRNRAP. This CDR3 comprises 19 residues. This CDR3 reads CASGLVLGTGYAGNQPQHF. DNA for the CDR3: TGTGCTAGTGGTTTGGTACTTGGGACAGGGTACGCCGGGAATCAGCCCCAGCATTTT.

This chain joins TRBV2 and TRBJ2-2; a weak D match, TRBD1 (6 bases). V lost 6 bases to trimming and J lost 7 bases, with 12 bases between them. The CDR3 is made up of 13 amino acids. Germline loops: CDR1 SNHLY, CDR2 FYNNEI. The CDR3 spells CASRHRDVGELFF. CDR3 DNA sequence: TGTGCCAGCAGGCACAGGGACGTCGGGGAGCTGTTTTTT.

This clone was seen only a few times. The CDR3 DNA reads as TGTGCCAGCAGCAAACAGGGTCTTAGGAATTCACCCCTCCACTTT. This translates into CASSKQGLRNSPLHF. The V call is TRBV13, the J call TRBJ1-6, with a possible D match to TRBD1 (6 bases). There are 15 residues in the CDR3. Trimming shortened V by 5 bases and J by 7 bases, and 15 bases separated the two germline ends. In germline, CDR1 is PRHDT, CDR2 FYEKMQ (reference sequence).

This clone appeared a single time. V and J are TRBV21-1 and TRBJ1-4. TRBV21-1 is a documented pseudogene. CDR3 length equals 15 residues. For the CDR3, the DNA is TGTGCCAGCAGCAAATATGGAAAGGAGGGAGAAAAACTGTTTTTT. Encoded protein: CASSKYGKEGEKLFF.

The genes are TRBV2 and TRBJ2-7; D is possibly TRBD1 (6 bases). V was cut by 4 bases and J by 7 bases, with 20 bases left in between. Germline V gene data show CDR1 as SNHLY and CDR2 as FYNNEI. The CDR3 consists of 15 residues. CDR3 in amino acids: CASSAQGYRADEQYF. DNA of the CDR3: TGTGCCAGCAGTGCCCAAGGGTACAGGGCTGATGAGCAGTACTTC.

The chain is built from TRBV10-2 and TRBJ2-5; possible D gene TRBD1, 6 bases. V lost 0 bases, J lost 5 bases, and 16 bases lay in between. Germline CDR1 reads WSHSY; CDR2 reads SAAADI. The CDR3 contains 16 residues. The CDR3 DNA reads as TGCGCCAGCAGTGAGTCGTCCCCACAGGGAAGGGAGACCCAGTACTTC. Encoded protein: CASSESSPQGRETQYF.

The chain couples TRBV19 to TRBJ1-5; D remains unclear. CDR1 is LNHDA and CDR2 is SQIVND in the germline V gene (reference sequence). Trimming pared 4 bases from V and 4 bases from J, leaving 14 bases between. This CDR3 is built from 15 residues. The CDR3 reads CASSRLAQVNQPQHF. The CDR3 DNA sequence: TGTGCCAGTAGTAGACTCGCGCAAGTTAATCAGCCCCAGCATTTT.

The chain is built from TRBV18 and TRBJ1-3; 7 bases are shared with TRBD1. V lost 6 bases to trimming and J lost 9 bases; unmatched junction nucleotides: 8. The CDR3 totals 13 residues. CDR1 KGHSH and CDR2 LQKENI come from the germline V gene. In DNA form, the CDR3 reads TGTGCCAGCTCGCGGACAGGAGTGGGCACCATATATTTT. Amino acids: CASSRTGVGTIYF. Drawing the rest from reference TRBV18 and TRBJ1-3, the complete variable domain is NAGVMQNPRHLVRRRGQEARLRCSPMKGHSHVYWYRQLPEEGLKFMVYLQKENIIDESGMPKERFSAEFPKEGPSILRIQQVVRGDSAAYFCASSRTGVGTIYFGEGSWLTVV.

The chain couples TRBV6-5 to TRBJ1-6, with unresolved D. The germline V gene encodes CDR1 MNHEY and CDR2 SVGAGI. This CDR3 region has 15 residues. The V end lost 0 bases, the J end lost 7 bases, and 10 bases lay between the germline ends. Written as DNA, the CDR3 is TGTGCCAGCAGTTACTCGAGGGTAGGAAATTCACCCCTCCACTTT. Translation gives CASSYSRVGNSPLHF.

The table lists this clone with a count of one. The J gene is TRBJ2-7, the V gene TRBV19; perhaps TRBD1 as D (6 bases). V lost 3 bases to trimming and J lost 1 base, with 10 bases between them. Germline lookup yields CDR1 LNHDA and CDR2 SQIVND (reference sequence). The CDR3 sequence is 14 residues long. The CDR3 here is CASSIRQGSYEQYF. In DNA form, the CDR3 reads TGTGCCAGTAGTATCCGGCAGGGGTCCTACGAGCAGTACTTC.

The chain's CDR3 is CASSLSSVRGNEQFF. The CDR3 nucleotides read TGTGCCAGCAGCCTATCTAGCGTGCGGGGCAATGAGCAGTTCTTC. This chain uses TRBV3-1 (or the pseudogene TRBV3-2) with TRBJ2-1; a weak D match, TRBD2 (6 bases). The CDR3 has 15 amino acids. V was pared by 4 bases and J by 6 bases, with 16 bases between. Germline loops: CDR1 LGHDT, CDR2 YNNKEL (reference sequence).

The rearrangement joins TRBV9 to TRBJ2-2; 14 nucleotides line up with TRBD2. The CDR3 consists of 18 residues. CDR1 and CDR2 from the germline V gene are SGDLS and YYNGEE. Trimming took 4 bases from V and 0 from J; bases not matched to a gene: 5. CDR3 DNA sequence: TGTGCCAGCAGCATCGGACTAGCGGGGGGAACGAACACCGGGGAGCTGTTTTTT. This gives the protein CASSIGLAGGTNTGELFF.

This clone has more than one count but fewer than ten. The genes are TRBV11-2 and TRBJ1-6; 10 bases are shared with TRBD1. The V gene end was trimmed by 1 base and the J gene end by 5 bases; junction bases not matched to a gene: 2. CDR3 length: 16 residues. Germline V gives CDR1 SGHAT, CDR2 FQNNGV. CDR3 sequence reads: CASSLVTGGNNSPLHF. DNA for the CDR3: TGTGCCAGCAGCTTAGTGACAGGGGGCAATAATTCACCCCTCCACTTT.

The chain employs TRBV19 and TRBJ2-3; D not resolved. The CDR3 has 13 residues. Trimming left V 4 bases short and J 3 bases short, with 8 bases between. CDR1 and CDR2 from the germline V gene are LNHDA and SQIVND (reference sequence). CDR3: CASSKAVTDTQYF. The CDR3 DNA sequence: TGTGCCAGTAGTAAGGCGGTAACAGATACGCAGTATTTT.

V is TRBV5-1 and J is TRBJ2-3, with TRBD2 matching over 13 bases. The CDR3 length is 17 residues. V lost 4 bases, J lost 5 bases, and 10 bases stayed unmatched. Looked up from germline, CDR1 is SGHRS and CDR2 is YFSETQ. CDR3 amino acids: CASSPSTSGGRVDTQYF. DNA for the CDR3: TGCGCCAGCAGCCCCTCGACTAGCGGGGGGCGGGTAGATACGCAGTATTTT.

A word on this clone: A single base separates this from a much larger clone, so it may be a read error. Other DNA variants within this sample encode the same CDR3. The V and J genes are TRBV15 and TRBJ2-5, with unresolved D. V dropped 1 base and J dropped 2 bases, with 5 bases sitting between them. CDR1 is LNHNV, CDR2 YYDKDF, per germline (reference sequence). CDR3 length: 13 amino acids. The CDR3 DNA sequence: TGTGCCACCAGCAGAGGGCAGCAAGAGACCCAGTACTTC. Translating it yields CATSRGQQETQYF.

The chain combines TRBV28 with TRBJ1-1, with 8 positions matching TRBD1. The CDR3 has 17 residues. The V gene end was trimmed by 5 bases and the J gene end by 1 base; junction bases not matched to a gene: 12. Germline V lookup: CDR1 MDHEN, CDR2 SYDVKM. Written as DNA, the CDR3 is TGTGCCAGCAGTGGACAGGGTCGGTCCCCCTCGAACACTGAAGCTTTCTTT. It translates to CASSGQGRSPSNTEAFF.

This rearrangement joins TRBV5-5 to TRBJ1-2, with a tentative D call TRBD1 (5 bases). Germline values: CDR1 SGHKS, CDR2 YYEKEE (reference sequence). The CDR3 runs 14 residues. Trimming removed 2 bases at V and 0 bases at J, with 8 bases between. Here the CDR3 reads CASSLAGPNYGYTF. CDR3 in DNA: TGTGCCAGCAGCTTAGCAGGGCCTAACTATGGCTACACCTTC.

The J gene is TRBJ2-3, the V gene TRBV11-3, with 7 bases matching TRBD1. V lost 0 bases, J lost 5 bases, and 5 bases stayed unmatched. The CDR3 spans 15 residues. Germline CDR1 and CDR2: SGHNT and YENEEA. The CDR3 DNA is TGTGCCAGCAGCTTAGAAGGGGGCAGAGGAGATACGCAGTATTTT. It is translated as CASSLEGGRGDTQYF.

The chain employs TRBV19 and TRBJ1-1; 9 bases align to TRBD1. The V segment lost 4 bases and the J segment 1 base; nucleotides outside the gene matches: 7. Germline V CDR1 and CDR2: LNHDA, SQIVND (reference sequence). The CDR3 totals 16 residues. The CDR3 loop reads CASSTPGTGKNTEAFF. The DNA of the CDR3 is TGTGCCAGTAGTACCCCCGGGACAGGGAAGAACACTGAAGCTTTCTTT.

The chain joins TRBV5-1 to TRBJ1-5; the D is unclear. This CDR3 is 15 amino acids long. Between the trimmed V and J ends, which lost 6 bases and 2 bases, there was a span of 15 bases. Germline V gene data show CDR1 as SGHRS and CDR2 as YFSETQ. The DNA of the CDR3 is TGCGCCAGCAATTCGACTCGTCATGGCAATCAGCCCCAGCATTTT. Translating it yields CASNSTRHGNQPQHF.

The CDR3 sequence is CASRDRDEQFF. The CDR3 bases are TGTGCCAGCAGGGACAGGGACGAGCAGTTCTTC. V usage is TRBV12-3 or TRBV12-4 and J usage is TRBJ2-1; 8 positions agree with TRBD1. The CDR3 length is 11 residues. With V trimmed by 6 bases and J by 10 bases, 2 bases remained unmatched.

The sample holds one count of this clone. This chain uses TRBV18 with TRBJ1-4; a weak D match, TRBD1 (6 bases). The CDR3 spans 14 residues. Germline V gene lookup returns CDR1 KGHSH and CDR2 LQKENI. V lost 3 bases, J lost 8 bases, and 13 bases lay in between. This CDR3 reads CASSPQGSREKLFF. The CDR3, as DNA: TGTGCCAGCTCACCGCAGGGGTCACGGGAAAAACTGTTTTTT.

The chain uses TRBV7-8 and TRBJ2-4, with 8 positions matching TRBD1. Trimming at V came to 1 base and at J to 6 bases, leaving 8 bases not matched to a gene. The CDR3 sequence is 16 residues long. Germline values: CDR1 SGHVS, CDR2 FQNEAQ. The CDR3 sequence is CASSLGRTGWGNIQYF. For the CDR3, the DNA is TGTGCCAGCAGCTTAGGTCGGACAGGGTGGGGAAACATTCAGTACTTC.